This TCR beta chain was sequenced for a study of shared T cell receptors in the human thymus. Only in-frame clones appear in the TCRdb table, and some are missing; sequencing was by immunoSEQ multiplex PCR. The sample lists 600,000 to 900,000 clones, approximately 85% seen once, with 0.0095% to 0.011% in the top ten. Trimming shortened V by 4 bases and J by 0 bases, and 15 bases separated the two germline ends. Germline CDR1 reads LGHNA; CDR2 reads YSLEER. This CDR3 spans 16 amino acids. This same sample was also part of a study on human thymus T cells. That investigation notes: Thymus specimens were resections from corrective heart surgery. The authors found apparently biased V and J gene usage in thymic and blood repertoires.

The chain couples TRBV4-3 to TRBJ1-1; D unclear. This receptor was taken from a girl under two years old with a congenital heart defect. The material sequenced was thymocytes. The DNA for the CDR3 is TGCGCCAGCAGCCCAGCGGTCGGGTACATGAACACTGAAGCTTTCTTT. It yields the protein CASSPAVGYMNTEAFF.